A single sample is the source of the 28 T cell receptor beta chains below, sequenced in a study of control samples from healthy donors and cancer patients. Sequenced by immunoSEQ multiplex PCR; TCRdb stores in-frame clones only, minus some. The sample holds 150,000 to 200,000 clones, approximately 90% seen once. What was sequenced was blood. These receptors were collected from a man aged 25-45 years in good health.

V and J are TRBV5-5 and TRBJ2-1; 9 bases agree with TRBD1. The CDR3 totals 16 residues. J gave up 8 bases and V 0 bases, and 9 bases lay outside the gene matches. Per the germline V gene, CDR1 is SGHKS and CDR2 is YYEKEE (reference sequence). The CDR3 DNA reads TGTGCCAGCAGCTTGGGACCGGGACAGGGTGGAGATGAGCAGTTCTTC. It encodes CASSLGPGQGGDEQFF.

The chain joins TRBV7-9 to TRBJ2-7, with 7 bases fitting TRBD2. J lost 3 bases, V lost 5 bases, and 13 bases had no gene match. This CDR3 comprises 16 residues. CDR1 and CDR2 from the germline V gene are SEHNR and FQNEAQ (reference sequence). This CDR3 reads CASSPSTGSGIYEQYF. DNA of the CDR3: TGTGCCAGCAGCCCCAGTACAGGAAGCGGGATCTACGAGCAGTACTTC.

This clone occurred once. The chain joins TRBV30 to TRBJ2-7, with TRBD2 as a possible D gene (5 bases). Germline assignment: CDR1 GTSNPN and CDR2 SVGIG (reference sequence). The CDR3 extends over 15 amino acids. V lost 0 bases and J lost 1, with 13 bases in between. CDR3 DNA: TGTGCCTGGAGTGTCTCAGGCGGGCCATCCTACGAGCAGTACTTC. Encoded protein: CAWSVSGGPSYEQYF. The full variable domain, in which reference TRBV30 and TRBJ2-7 provide the parts outside the CDR3, is SQTIHQWPATLVQPVGSPLSLECTVEGTSNPNLYWYRQAAGRGLQLLFYSVGIGQISSEVPQNLSASRPQDRQFILSSKKLLLSDSGFYLCAWSVSGGPSYEQYFGPGTRLTVT.

The CDR3 nucleotides are TGTGCCAGCAGCTTCCCACCGACTCCCCCTTTCTATGGCTACACCTTC. This translates into CASSFPPTPPFYGYTF. The rearrangement uses TRBV7-9 and TRBJ1-2; no clear D. Germline loops: CDR1 SEHNR, CDR2 FQNEAQ (reference sequence). CDR3 length: 16 residues. V lost 3 bases, J lost 4 bases, and 18 bases lay in between.

This chain uses TRBV24-1 with TRBJ2-2, with D perhaps TRBD1 (5 bases). The CDR3 totals 14 residues. Trimming left V 7 bases short and J 1 base short, with 9 bases between. The V gene's germline CDR1 is KGHDR and CDR2 SFDVKD. CDR3 nucleotide sequence: TGTGCCACCAGCGGCACAGGGAACACCGGGGAGCTGTTTTTT. It yields the protein CATSGTGNTGELFF.

This rearrangement joins TRBV28 to TRBJ1-1; tentatively, D is TRBD1 (5 bases). Trimming stripped 3 bases from V and 3 bases from J, with 8 bases between. Germline CDR1 reads MDHEN; CDR2 reads SYDVKM. The CDR3 spans 13 residues. The CDR3 DNA is TGTGCCAGCAGTTTCGTAGGGGACACTGAAGCTTTCTTT. Translated, it gives CASSFVGDTEAFF.

The genes are TRBV30 and TRBJ2-5; weak D call: TRBD2 (6 bases). The CDR3 runs to 14 residues. Germline V gives CDR1 GTSNPN, CDR2 SVGIG (reference sequence). Trimming shortened V by 2 bases and J by 0 bases, and 10 bases separated the two germline ends. The CDR3 reads CAWSSGSYQETQYF. The CDR3 DNA reads as TGTGCCTGGAGTAGCGGGTCATACCAAGAGACCCAGTACTTC.

The sample holds one count of this clone. V and J are TRBV9 and TRBJ1-6; 7 bases match TRBD1. The CDR3 totals 16 residues. J gave up 10 bases and V 0 bases, and 10 bases lay outside the gene matches. Germline loops: CDR1 SGDLS, CDR2 YYNGEE. CDR3 nucleotides: TGTGCCAGCAGCGTAGCCGCTCAGGGGGGAAACTCACCCCTCCACTTT. Amino acid sequence: CASSVAAQGGNSPLHF.

This CDR3 reads CSGGDWGTYNEQFF. For the CDR3, the DNA is TGCAGCGGAGGGGACTGGGGGACCTACAATGAGCAGTTCTTC. The chain couples TRBV29-1 to TRBJ2-1; tentatively, D is TRBD2 (6 bases). CDR1 is SQVTM, CDR2 ANQGSEA, per germline. The V gene lost 7 bases and the J gene lost 2 bases, with 15 bases spanning the gap. This CDR3 has 14 residues.

The gene calls are TRBV19 and TRBJ2-3, with TRBD2 identical over 9 bases. Germline CDR1 reads LNHDA; CDR2 reads SQIVND (reference sequence). This CDR3 spans 18 amino acids. J gave up 1 base and V 5 bases, and 13 bases lay outside the gene matches. Here the CDR3 DNA reads TGTGCCAGTAGTGGTGCTAGCGGGATTGCAGTGGGCACAGATACGCAGTATTTT. As protein: CASSGASGIAVGTDTQYF.

The chain carries TRBV19 and TRBJ2-7; D gene uncertain. CDR1 and CDR2 (germline): LNHDA, SQIVND (reference sequence). V was clipped by 5 bases and J by 4 bases, with 12 bases between them. The CDR3 has 13 residues. In DNA, the CDR3 is TGTGCCAGTAGTGCCGCACAGTTTTACGAGCAGTACTTC. It is translated as CASSAAQFYEQYF.

The gene calls are TRBV7-3 and TRBJ2-6; 7 nucleotides agree with TRBD1. This CDR3 comprises 20 residues. The germline V gene has CDR1 SGHTA and CDR2 FQGTGA. The trim removed 5 bases at V and 3 bases at J, leaving 19 bases unmatched. This CDR3 reads CASSPPRDRWASVGANVLTF. The CDR3 nucleotides are TGTGCCAGCAGCCCGCCTCGGGACAGATGGGCCTCGGTTGGGGCCAACGTCCTGACTTTC.

This clone was detected once. The rearrangement uses TRBV25-1 and TRBJ1-5; tentatively, D is TRBD1 (5 bases). Trimming removed 7 bases at V and 3 bases at J, with 10 bases between. Germline values: CDR1 MGHDK, CDR2 SYGVNS. This CDR3 has 13 amino acids. In nucleotides, the CDR3 is TGTGCCAGCACTCGGGGGGACAATCAGCCCCAGCATTTT. It codes for CASTRGDNQPQHF.

This clone was detected only once. The chain joins TRBV4-2 to TRBJ2-5; possibly TRBD2 for D (6 bases). The CDR3 is 17 residues long. Germline V gene data show CDR1 as LGHNA and CDR2 as YNFKEQ. Trimming took off 1 base at V and 3 bases at J, with 18 bases between the two ends. CDR3 coding DNA: TGTGCCAGCAGCCAAGCCCCTTGGGTAGGGGAGGAAGAGACCCAGTACTTC. It codes for CASSQAPWVGEEETQYF.

The rearrangement uses TRBV10-3 and TRBJ2-7; no clear D. The CDR3 covers 11 residues. Germline V gene sequence: CDR1 ENHRY, CDR2 SYGVKD. The germline V and J ends were trimmed by 2 bases and 4 bases, with 3 bases remaining between them. CDR3 residues: CAISETYEQYF. DNA of the CDR3: TGTGCCATCAGTGAGACATACGAGCAGTACTTC.

The genes are TRBV5-5 and TRBJ1-3; 10 nucleotides line up with TRBD1. Germline CDR1 reads SGHKS; CDR2 reads YYEKEE (reference sequence). This CDR3 is 19 amino acids long. The V and J ends lost 4 bases and 1 base, in that order; junction bases with no gene match: 14. CDR3 sequence reads: CASSQRQGAILTSGNTIYF. In nucleotides, the CDR3 is TGTGCCAGCAGCCAGAGACAGGGGGCGATACTGACGTCTGGAAACACCATATATTTT.

The gene calls are TRBV28 and TRBJ1-1; D is ambiguous. Germline lookup yields CDR1 MDHEN and CDR2 SYDVKM. V lost 6 bases and J lost 1, with 9 bases in between. The CDR3 has 13 residues. Here the CDR3 DNA reads TGTGCCAGCAGCGGGCGACCGAACACTGAAGCTTTCTTT. Translating gives CASSGRPNTEAFF.

The gene calls are TRBV4-2 and TRBJ2-2; D gene unclear. V was trimmed by 1 base and J by 0 bases, leaving 6 bases between them. Germline loops: CDR1 LGHNA, CDR2 YNFKEQ. The CDR3 consists of 15 residues. CDR3 sequence reads: CASSQGTANTGELFF. The CDR3 DNA reads TGTGCCAGCAGCCAAGGGACGGCGAACACCGGGGAGCTGTTTTTT.

J is TRBJ2-3 and V is TRBV6-6; D could derive from TRBD1 or TRBD2 (5 bases each). CDR1 and CDR2 (germline): MNHNY, SVGAGI (reference sequence). The CDR3 totals 16 residues. The V end lost 5 bases, the J end lost 4 bases, and 19 bases lay between the germline ends. This CDR3 reads CASSPRDGFLADTQYF. CDR3 DNA sequence: TGTGCCAGCAGTCCCCGGGACGGCTTCTTGGCAGATACGCAGTATTTT.

The genes are TRBV9 and TRBJ2-3; D tentatively fits TRBD1 or TRBD2 (6 bases each). Per the germline V gene, CDR1 is SGDLS and CDR2 is YYNGEE. This CDR3 is built from 15 residues. Trimming removed 0 bases from V and 3 bases from J, with 11 bases in between. CDR3: CASSVGPGATDTQYF. The CDR3, as DNA: TGTGCCAGCAGCGTAGGACCGGGGGCAACAGATACGCAGTATTTT.

The chain joins TRBV6-2 or TRBV6-3 to TRBJ1-5; 8 nucleotides agree with TRBD1. The CDR3 consists of 14 residues. From germline, CDR1 is MNHEY and CDR2 SVGEGT. V lost 5 bases, J lost 4 bases, and 4 bases stayed unmatched. CDR3 DNA sequence: TGTGCCAGCAGTGACCGGACAGGGAATCAGCCCCAGCATTTT. It encodes CASSDRTGNQPQHF.

V usage is TRBV6-5 and J usage is TRBJ2-7; D may be TRBD2 (5 bases). V lost 6 bases, J lost 1 base, and 10 bases lay in between. Germline assignment: CDR1 MNHEY and CDR2 SVGAGI. This CDR3 spans 13 amino acids. DNA of the CDR3: TGTGCCAGCAGGACGGGATCATCCTACGAGCAGTACTTC. Its translation: CASRTGSSYEQYF.

V usage is TRBV30 and J usage is TRBJ1-1, with D uncertain. Trimming shortened V by 2 bases and J by 4 bases, and 5 bases separated the two germline ends. The CDR3 sequence is 11 residues long. Germline V gene lookup returns CDR1 GTSNPN and CDR2 SVGIG (reference sequence). The CDR3 region has the DNA TGTGCCTGGAGTTTGGGCACTGAAGCTTTCTTT. Its translation is CAWSLGTEAFF.

This clone is a singleton in its sample. The V call is TRBV9, the J call TRBJ2-5, with D perhaps matching TRBD2 (5 bases). The CDR3 runs to 15 residues. Germline CDR1 reads SGDLS; CDR2 reads YYNGEE. V gave up 4 bases and J gave up 5 bases, with 18 bases separating them. CDR3 loop: CASSTGGGRYETQYF. The CDR3 coding sequence is TGTGCCAGCAGCACCGGCGGAGGACGTTATGAGACCCAGTACTTC.

The chain combines TRBV6-2 or TRBV6-3 with TRBJ2-1; D is perhaps TRBD1 or TRBD2 (6 bases each). CDR3 length: 17 amino acids. Germline CDR1 MNHEY, CDR2 SVGEGT. With 3 bases removed from V and 2 bases from J, the gap between germline ends came to 17 bases. The CDR3 DNA sequence: TGTGCCAGCAGTTATGGGCGAGAGGGGGGAACCTACAATGAGCAGTTCTTC. It is translated as CASSYGREGGTYNEQFF.

The chain recombines TRBV7-2 with TRBJ1-1; weak D call: TRBD1 (5 bases). Germline assignment: CDR1 SGHTA and CDR2 FQGNSA. V was clipped by 5 bases and J by 7 bases, with 17 bases between them. The CDR3 is made up of 14 amino acids. CDR3 nucleotide sequence: TGTGCCAGCAGCCTGGGGGGGACCTACGGTGAAGCTTTCTTT. This codes for CASSLGGTYGEAFF.

The V gene is TRBV19, the J gene TRBJ1-4; D is possibly TRBD1 (5 bases). The CDR3 has 17 amino acids. Looked up from germline, CDR1 is LNHDA and CDR2 is SQIVND (reference sequence). Trimming cost V 4 bases and J 3 bases, with 18 bases left between them. CDR3 coding DNA: TGTGCCAGTAGTAATCCGATGGGACCTCGCTCTAATGAAAAACTGTTTTTT. This encodes CASSNPMGPRSNEKLFF.

This clone was recorded only once. V gene TRBV28 combines with J gene TRBJ1-1, with D tentatively TRBD1 (5 bases). This CDR3 has 14 residues. The V gene lost 5 bases and the J gene lost 0 bases, with 10 bases spanning the gap. Germline V CDR1 and CDR2: MDHEN, SYDVKM. The CDR3 DNA follows: TGTGCCAGCAGTGAACAGGTAATGAACACTGAAGCTTTCTTT. Residues: CASSEQVMNTEAFF.